This T cell receptor beta chain emerged from a study of blood T cell repertoires in COVID-19. Study as a whole: Both acute and convalescent COVID-19 samples were obtained from the United States, Italy and Spain.

The CDR3 covers 16 residues. Trimming removed 2 bases from V and 2 bases from J; junction bases left unmatched: 8. CDR1 is MDHEN, CDR2 SYDVKM, per germline. Sequencing used immunoSEQ multiplex PCR; TCRdb keeps in-frame clones, though not all of them. The table has some 250,000 clones, around 90% seen once. The sample was peripheral blood. The receptor comes from a woman aged 40 to 50 who had recovered from COVID-19. This sequence joins TRBV28 and TRBJ2-5; 7 bases align to TRBD1. The CDR3 reads CASSLRSGGWQETQYF. Written as DNA, the CDR3 is TGTGCCAGCAGTTTACGGTCAGGGGGATGGCAAGAGACCCAGTACTTC.